Following are 26 T cell receptor beta chains from one sample sequenced in a study of tumor-infiltrating lymphocytes in oesophageal squamous cell carcinoma. TCRdb reprocessed the PCR reads via MiXCR and lists one record per CDR3 protein. This sample has about 3,700 distinct CDR3 sequences, with around 14% found just once. What was sequenced was esophageal tumor tissue. The receptors were sampled from a male donor with esophageal squamous cell carcinoma.

There are many counts of this clonotype. The rearrangement links TRBV11-3 to TRBJ1-2; no definite D call. Germline V gene data show CDR1 as SGHNT and CDR2 as YENEEA. The CDR3 covers 14 residues. Between the trimmed V and J ends, which lost 5 bases and 2 bases, there was a span of 12 bases. The CDR3 nucleotides are TGTGCCAGCAGCCGCGGGGATGACAACTATGGCTACACCTTC. Protein sequence: CASSRGDDNYGYTF.

This clonotype was seen repeatedly, ten times or more. V gene TRBV27 combines with J gene TRBJ2-7; a possible D gene is TRBD1 (6 bases). The CDR3 covers 17 residues. Between the trimmed V and J ends, which lost 5 bases and 3 bases, there was a span of 23 bases. Germline V gene data show CDR1 as MNHEY and CDR2 as SMNVEV (reference sequence). The CDR3 is CASSTRVPTGFLYEQYF. The CDR3 nucleotides read TGTGCCAGCAGTACCCGGGTTCCAACAGGGTTCCTCTACGAGCAGTACTTC.

The chain recombines TRBV14 with TRBJ2-3; D is ambiguous. V shed 2 bases and J shed 10 bases, with 13 bases lying between them. Germline CDR1 and CDR2: SGHDN and FVKESK. This CDR3 contains 13 residues. This CDR3 reads CASSQNIGLSQYF. DNA for the CDR3: TGTGCCAGCAGCCAAAATATTGGGCTCTCGCAGTATTTT.

V and J are TRBV19 and TRBJ2-7, with D perhaps TRBD1 or TRBD2 (5 bases each). This CDR3 region has 15 residues. V shed 6 bases and J shed 0 bases, with 15 bases lying between them. Germline V CDR1 and CDR2: LNHDA, SQIVND (reference sequence). The CDR3 DNA sequence: TGTGCCAGTAGCCGCCGGGCAGGGAGCTCCTACGAGCAGTACTTC. As protein: CASSRRAGSSYEQYF.

This clonotype is medium-sized. The chain combines TRBV7-2 with TRBJ1-1; D is unclear. The germline V and J ends were trimmed by 1 base and 1 base, with 7 bases remaining between them. The germline V gene has CDR1 SGHTA and CDR2 FQGNSA. The CDR3 runs to 14 residues. The CDR3 loop is CASSLGTANTEAFF. The CDR3, as DNA: TGTGCCAGCAGCTTAGGGACGGCGAACACTGAAGCTTTCTTT.

Ten or more counts support this clonotype. A single base separates this from a much larger clone, so it may be a read error. The V call is TRBV11-2, the J call TRBJ2-5, with 7 bases matching TRBD1. CDR3 length: 14 residues. CDR1 SGHAT and CDR2 FQNNGV come from the germline V gene. With V trimmed by 6 bases and J by 11 bases, 15 bases remained unmatched. The CDR3 here is CASSIGTVYNEQYF. Here the CDR3 DNA reads TGTGCCAGCAGTATAGGGACAGTCTACAATGAGCAGTACTTC. Filled out from reference TRBV11-2 and TRBJ2-5, the complete variable domain reads EAGVAQSPRYKIIEKRQSVAFWCNPISGHATLYWYQQILGQGPKLLIQFQNNGVVDDSQLPKDRFSAERLKGVDSTLKIQPAKLEDSAVYLCASSIGTVYNEQYFGPGTRLLVL.

By share, this clonotype counts as large (0.1 to 1%). This chain uses TRBV12-3 or TRBV12-4 with TRBJ2-3, with 7 bases aligning to TRBD2. The V gene end was trimmed by 2 bases and the J gene end by 2 bases; junction bases not matched to a gene: 4. CDR3 length: 15 amino acids. CDR3 sequence: CASSLLAGLTDTQYF. The CDR3 region has the DNA TGTGCCAGCAGTTTATTAGCGGGTCTCACAGATACGCAGTATTTT.

By its share, this clonotype is medium-sized. This chain links TRBV7-2 with TRBJ2-3; D is ambiguous. The CDR3 spans 16 residues. Deletions cut 1 base from V and 6 bases from J, with 17 bases between. CDR1 and CDR2 from the germline V gene are SGHTA and FQGNSA. DNA of the CDR3: TGTGCCAGCAGCTTAGATTTATATGGGTCCTGGGATACGCAGTATTTT. This sequence encodes CASSLDLYGSWDTQYF.

Judged by abundance, this clonotype is medium-sized (0.01 to 0.1%). The chain recombines TRBV28 with TRBJ2-1, with 9 bases that match TRBD2. The CDR3 has 14 residues. Germline V gene sequence: CDR1 MDHEN, CDR2 SYDVKM. Trimming at V came to 6 bases and at J to 9 bases, leaving 9 bases not matched to a gene. DNA of the CDR3: TGTGCCAGCAGACCGGGACTAGCAGGGTTTGAGCAGTTCTTC. It codes for CASRPGLAGFEQFF.

This clonotype has a handful of counts. The chain links TRBV12-3 or TRBV12-4 to TRBJ1-1; perhaps TRBD1 as D (5 bases). Trimming took 6 bases from V and 5 from J, leaving 16 bases between them. CDR3 length: 14 amino acids. The DNA of the CDR3 is TGTGCCAGCAGCACATGGGGCCCCGAAACTGAAGCTTTCTTT. It yields the protein CASSTWGPETEAFF.

As to this clonotype: A read error is likely, as this CDR3 ends without the conserved phenylalanine or tryptophan. The limits of the CDR3 on the DNA are not certain, so only TCRdb's listed CDR3 is given. J is TRBJ2-5 and V is TRBV11-3; the table's TRBD2 call for D was not verified on the DNA. Germline V gene lookup returns CDR1 SGHNT and CDR2 YENEEA. A total of 15 residues make up the CDR3, ends included. CDR3 protein: CASSLGADYGYTFGS.

This clonotype was observed a few times. This clone may be a read error of a much larger clone one base away. V gene TRBV2 combines with J gene TRBJ2-5; 7 bases match TRBD2. The CDR3 contains 11 residues. The germline gives CDR1 SNHLY, CDR2 FYNNEI. With 10 bases clipped from V and 11 bases from J, the junction kept 10 bases outside the gene matches. Here the CDR3 DNA reads TGTGCCAACATATGGGACTATGAGCAGTACTTC. Protein sequence: CANIWDYEQYF.

Notes on this clonotype: Lacking the conserved final phenylalanine or tryptophan, this CDR3 likely reflects a read error. The DNA is left out, because the CDR3 cannot be placed on it with certainty; the CDR3 is given as TCRdb lists it. CDR3 loop: CASSSRLS. The rearrangement links TRBV11-2 to TRBJ2-7. Germline V gene lookup returns CDR1 SGHAT and CDR2 FQNNGV. The CDR3 region is 8 residues in length, termini included.

This clonotype was seen ten or more times. Here the CDR3 omits its conserved ending phenylalanine or tryptophan, so a read error is the likely source. The DNA is omitted, as the CDR3 cannot be located on it reliably, and the CDR3 follows TCRdb's listing. This CDR3 is CASSHGTGAIPPLHFGN. The V call is TRBV7-9, the J call TRBJ2-1; the D call of TRBD1 is as the table states it, not checked on the DNA. The CDR3 adds up to 17 amino acids, both ends counted. CDR1 and CDR2 (germline): SEHNR, FQNEAQ (reference sequence).

By share of the sample, this clonotype is medium-sized. The J gene is TRBJ1-1, the V gene TRBV6-6; the D is unclear. From germline, CDR1 is MNHNY and CDR2 SVGAGI (reference sequence). The CDR3 spans 12 residues. V dropped 1 base and J dropped 5 bases, with 5 bases sitting between them. The CDR3: CASSYLGTEAFF. The CDR3 coding sequence is TGTGCCAGCAGTTACTTGGGGACTGAAGCTTTCTTT.

About this clonotype itself: This likely comes from a read error, as the CDR3 has no conserved phenylalanine or tryptophan at its end. The limits of the CDR3 on the DNA are not certain, so only TCRdb's listed CDR3 is given. The chain carries TRBV7-2 and TRBJ2-3; no check of the table's D call, TRBD2, against the DNA was made. CDR1 and CDR2 (germline): SGHTA, FQGNSA. The CDR3 length is 18 residues, termini included. Here the CDR3 reads CASSSRTSGSQETQYFGV.

As regards this clonotype: This may come from a read error, since a much larger clone is one base off. The V call is TRBV18, the J call TRBJ2-5; a weak D match, TRBD2 (5 bases). Per germline, CDR1 KGHSH and CDR2 LQKENI. This CDR3 has 15 amino acids. V gave up 0 bases and J gave up 11 bases, with 19 bases separating them. The CDR3 nucleotides are TGTGCCAGCTCACCACCGTCGAGGGCTGGCAATGAGCAGTACTTC. Translated, it gives CASSPPSRAGNEQYF.

In its sample, this clonotype is medium-sized (0.01 to 0.1%). The V gene is TRBV10-3, the J gene TRBJ1-6, with D possibly being TRBD1 (6 bases). Germline loops: CDR1 ENHRY, CDR2 SYGVKD. Trimming shortened V by 7 bases and J by 9 bases, and 13 bases separated the two germline ends. This CDR3 is 13 amino acids long. The CDR3 loop reads CAITDRQLSPLHF. The CDR3 region has the DNA TGTGCCATCACCGACAGGCAACTTTCACCCCTCCACTTT.

This chain uses TRBV4-2 with TRBJ1-5; the match to TRBD1 covers 7 bases. Germline loops: CDR1 LGHNA, CDR2 YNFKEQ. The CDR3 is 15 residues long. Unmatched junction bases numbered 5, after V lost 1 base and J lost 5 bases. Written as DNA, the CDR3 is TGTGCCAGCAGCCAAGTAGGGGGCCAAGATCAGCCCCAGCATTTT. Residues: CASSQVGGQDQPQHF.

This clonotype rates as medium-sized. The chain combines TRBV6-1 with TRBJ2-1; 7 bases match TRBD1. In germline, CDR1 is MNHNS, CDR2 SASEGT. V dropped 6 bases and J dropped 5; count of bases not matched to a gene: 4. The CDR3 runs 13 residues. The CDR3 protein is CASRTGYDNEQFF. The CDR3, as DNA: TGTGCCAGCAGGACAGGGTACGACAATGAGCAGTTCTTC.

This clonotype has at least ten counts. The CDR3 DNA follows: TGTGCCAGCAGCTTAGCAGGGTTTGAAGGCTACACCTTC. Its translation: CASSLAGFEGYTF. The chain uses TRBV7-9 and TRBJ1-2; D is undetermined. This CDR3 is built from 13 residues. CDR1 SEHNR and CDR2 FQNEAQ come from the germline V gene (reference sequence). V lost 0 bases and J 8 bases, leaving 10 bases between the germline ends. Full variable domain (missing parts from reference TRBV7-9 and TRBJ1-2): DTGVSQNPRHKITKRGQNVTFRCDPISEHNRLYWYRQTLGQGPEFLTYFQNEAQLEKSRLLSDRFSAERPKGSFSTLEIQRTEQGDSAMYLCASSLAGFEGYTFGSGTRLTVV.

The V and J genes are TRBV5-4 and TRBJ2-4; unclear D gene. Deletions cut 3 bases from V and 4 bases from J, with 8 bases between. Looked up from germline, CDR1 is SGHNT and CDR2 is YYREEE (reference sequence). The CDR3 consists of 13 residues. The CDR3 here is CASSYGRKNIQYF. Written as DNA, the CDR3 is TGTGCCAGCAGCTACGGCAGAAAAAACATTCAGTACTTC.

This clonotype is termed large. In nucleotides, the CDR3 is TGTGCCAGCAGCTCCAGGACTAGCGGGAGCCAAGAGACCCAGTACTTC. Translating it yields CASSSRTSGSQETQYF. This chain uses TRBV7-8 with TRBJ2-5; TRBD2 matches 13 bases. The germline CDR1 and CDR2 sequences are SGHVS and FQNEAQ. The CDR3 is 16 amino acids. V was clipped by 4 bases and J by 1 base; unmatched bases: 3.

This clonotype has ten or more counts. This may come from a read error, since a much larger clone is one base off. The chain recombines TRBV7-3 with TRBJ2-5; the D call may be TRBD1 or TRBD2 (5 bases each). The CDR3 loop spans 15 amino acids. V was clipped by 4 bases and J by 11 bases, with 23 bases between them. Germline CDR1 SGHTA, CDR2 FQGTGA. This chain's CDR3 is CASSSTGRFYNEQYF. The CDR3 bases are TGTGCCAGCAGCTCGACGGGACGGTTTTACAATGAGCAGTACTTC. Full variable domain (remainder filled in from reference TRBV7-3 and TRBJ2-5): GAGVSQTPSNKVTEKGKYVELRCDPISGHTALYWYRQSLGQGPEFLIYFQGTGAADDSGLPNDRFFAVRPEGSVSTLKIQRTERGDSAVYLCASSSTGRFYNEQYFGPGTRLLVL.

This clonotype qualifies as medium-sized (0.01 to 0.1%). The chain recombines TRBV7-9 with TRBJ2-7; TRBD2 might be the D (6 bases). Trimming pared 2 bases from V and 3 bases from J, leaving 8 bases between. The germline V gene has CDR1 SEHNR and CDR2 FQNEAQ (reference sequence). The CDR3 covers 13 residues. The CDR3 region is CASSLPGGYEQYF. Written as DNA, the CDR3 is TGTGCCAGCAGCTTACCCGGGGGCTACGAGCAGTACTTC.

The rearrangement joins TRBV4-1 to TRBJ1-4; the match to TRBD1 covers 9 bases. Germline-derived CDR1 and CDR2 are MGHRA and YSYEKL. J lost 5 bases, V lost 0 bases, and 7 bases had no gene match. There are 17 residues in the CDR3. The CDR3 DNA reads TGCGCCAGCAGCCAAGATATTTCTGGGACAGGGAATGAAAAACTGTTTTTT. Protein product: CASSQDISGTGNEKLFF.